This entry features one T cell receptor beta chain sequence. Its antigen is currently not known. Per-nucleotide qualities are absent, and no much larger clonotype sits a single base away. Instrument on record: Illumina NovaSeq 6000. TCRalpha and TCRbeta cDNA libraries were built by 5'RACE with constant-segment primers, adding sample barcodes and unique molecular identifiers. Trizol reagent was used to extract RNA from every sample. Library amplification was performed in two PCR steps, and a second sample barcode and Illumina TruSeq adapters were introduced in the second step. Sequencing of the libraries was done on an Illumina NovaSeq, producing 2 x 150 bp paired-end reads. In the original analysis: Reads were demultiplexed and collapsed into UMI-guided consensus sequences with migec v1.2.7. Using mixcr v2.1.11, UMI consensuses were aligned to TRA and TRB V and J templates and then assembled into clonotypes. A clonotype was counted as expanded or contracted only if both edgeR and NoisET called the change significant, with noise models trained on biological replicates. For edgeR calls, a false discovery rate-adjusted p below 0.01 and a log2 fold-change threshold of 1 were applied. As an exploratory analysis of dynamics, max-normalized trajectories of the 1000 most abundant clonotypes were examined by PCA with hierarchical clustering. Each responding clone was given a CD4 or CD8 phenotype based on the CD4+ and CD8+ repertoires, which had been sequenced separately. TCRdb cleaned the public reads at Q25 with fastp, built clones with MiXCR and kept in-frame beta chains. Records with the same CDR3 protein are collapsed into one entry carrying the most frequent genes and DNA. TCRdb, not the authors, supplied the V and J calls. This sample holds around 320,000 distinct CDR3 sequences; 14% were observed only once. The ten largest clones represent under 25% of the sample.

This specimen comes from a study of T-cell memory formation after mild COVID-19 (dated by TCRdb to the early 2020s). Notes on the research overall: Most TCR sequence clusters were specific to one of the two donors. Longitudinal TCRalpha and TCRbeta repertoire sequencing tracked T-cell clones expanding and contracting after mild COVID-19 in a couple of donors. The cohort comprised two young, previously healthy adult volunteers, one female and one male. What the study reported, not specific to this receptor: The study covered only a couple of mild cases, and larger cohorts including severe cases with pre-infection samples were considered necessary. SARS-CoV-2 specificity of the second-wave clones peaking on day 37 was not confirmed. Clones contracting from day 15 to 85 had balanced CD4/CD8 phenotypes, while a second wave expanding from day 15 to 37 was biased towards CD4+. Some responding clones were found in pre-infection memory, which suggests that pre-existing cross-reactive memory T cells took part in the SARS-CoV-2 response. Contracting CD4+ clones were found mainly in CM and EM memory subsets, while CD8+ clones were enriched in EMRA.

The germline V gene specifies LGHNA as CDR1 and YSLEER as CDR2. From cysteine to phenylalanine, the CDR3 is 15 amino acids long. The DNA shown is the 45-base CDR3, in frame from base 1. The V and J ends are trimmed by 1 base and 1 base, leaving 7 bases between them. PBMCs were isolated by Ficoll-Paque density gradient centrifugation. The sequence is built from TRBV4-3 and TRBJ2-2; TRBD1 is a weak D gene call, 6 bases matching. This receptor was taken from a man aged 18 to 30 who had mild COVID-19 (a few samples of this study predate the infection). The sample titles of this study are shuffled in the database, so cell type and time point are left out; the donor was told from shared clones. The specimen sequenced was PBMCs or a T cell subset sorted from them (not recorded which). The CDR3 region: CASSQVRGNTGELFF. The DNA sequence reads TGCGCCAGCAGCCAAGTCAGGGGGAACACCGGGGAGCTGTTTTTT.